This T cell receptor (beta chain) was captured by sequencing in a study of cytomegalovirus exposure and HLA in healthy donors. Overall study results and limits: TCR beta sequences reportedly predicted most subjects' HLA-A and HLA-B alleles accurately. The likely origin of a cluster of highly shared sequence variants was a sequencing artifact. Indistinguishability led to the exclusion of some V segments, TRBV6-2 and TRBV6-3 included. TCR beta V- and J-gene trimming, according to a later analysis, was linked to a missense DCLRE1C variant.

The CDR3 has 16 residues. Losses at the gene ends were 3 bases for V and 5 bases for J; bases not matched to a gene: 5. CDR1 is SEHNR and CDR2 is FQNEAQ in the germline V gene (reference sequence). The PCR used 60 Vbeta and 13 Jbeta primers. The method was immunoSEQ multiplex PCR; TCRdb's version includes in-frame clones alone and lacks a portion of them. The sample has about 160,000 clones, around three quarters seen once. For this clone: Its target is unknown.

The J gene is TRBJ2-3, the V gene TRBV7-9; 13 bases align to TRBD2. The source of this sequence is a man aged 35-49 years in good health and CMV-seropositive. Sequenced input: PBMCs. The CDR3 bases are TGTGCCAGCAGCTTCAGGACTAGCGGGGGTCGAGATACGCAGTATTTT. It encodes CASSFRTSGGRDTQYF.